These 27 T cell receptor beta chains originate from one sample sequenced in a study of blood T cell repertoires in COVID-19. Sequencing used immunoSEQ multiplex PCR; TCRdb keeps in-frame clones, though not all of them. The profile shows about 160,000 clones, 85% to 90% of them singletons. Sequences were obtained from peripheral blood. The receptors were sampled from an elderly man with acute or convalescent COVID-19.

The V and J genes are TRBV10-3 and TRBJ1-2, with D possibly matching TRBD1 (5 bases). The CDR3 runs to 16 residues. Germline V gene data show CDR1 as ENHRY and CDR2 as SYGVKD. With 3 bases removed from V and 3 bases from J, the gap between germline ends came to 17 bases. The CDR3, as DNA: TGTGCCATCAGTGACCCAGGGAGGGTTGAGGACTATGGCTACACCTTC. It yields the protein CAISDPGRVEDYGYTF.

Only a few counts were recorded for this clone. The rearrangement links TRBV6-5 to TRBJ2-1; possible D gene TRBD2, 5 bases. CDR1 MNHEY and CDR2 SVGAGI come from the germline V gene. The CDR3 sequence is 13 residues long. With 6 bases removed from V and 3 bases from J, the gap between germline ends came to 9 bases. The CDR3, as DNA: TGTGCCAGCAGAGTTACTAGCTACAATGAGCAGTTCTTC. This sequence encodes CASRVTSYNEQFF.

With respect to this clone: Other DNA sequences in this specimen translate into the identical CDR3. The chain is built from TRBV3-1 (or the pseudogene TRBV3-2) and TRBJ2-7; 7 nucleotides align to TRBD2. Germline V lookup: CDR1 LGHDT, CDR2 YNNKEL (reference sequence). There are 14 residues in the CDR3. Trimming cost V 6 bases and J 0 bases; bases outside gene matches: 5. CDR3: CASRASGSSYEQYF. The CDR3 nucleotides are TGTGCCAGCAGGGCTAGCGGAAGCTCCTACGAGCAGTACTTC.

This clone has only a few counts. The chain employs TRBV5-4 and TRBJ1-3, with D possibly matching TRBD1 (5 bases). There are 17 residues in the CDR3. From germline, CDR1 is SGHNT and CDR2 YYREEE (reference sequence). The V end was cut by 0 bases, the J end by 4 bases, with 17 bases between. The CDR3 is CASSLELGGTSGNTIYF. DNA for the CDR3: TGTGCCAGCAGCTTGGAGCTCGGGGGGACCTCGGGAAACACCATATATTTT.

V gene TRBV6-2 or TRBV6-3 combines with J gene TRBJ2-5; 7 nucleotides match TRBD1. Germline trimming cut 4 bases from V and 1 base from J; bases unmatched to any gene: 3. CDR1 and CDR2 (germline): MNHEY, SVGEGT. The length of the CDR3 is 14 residues. CDR3 loop: CASSWGQTQETQYF. CDR3 sequence (DNA): TGTGCCAGCAGTTGGGGACAGACCCAAGAGACCCAGTACTTC.

The V and J genes are TRBV5-4 and TRBJ1-6; D perhaps matches TRBD1 (6 bases). CDR1 is SGHNT and CDR2 is YYREEE in the germline V gene (reference sequence). The V gene lost 3 bases and the J gene lost 1 base, with 14 bases spanning the gap. This CDR3 has 17 amino acids. The CDR3 DNA reads as TGTGCCAGCAGCTGGGACAATTTGGCTTCCTATAATTCACCCCTCCACTTT. Translated: CASSWDNLASYNSPLHF.

This chain connects TRBV5-1 to TRBJ1-1; D might be TRBD1 (5 bases). Trimming shortened V by 3 bases and J by 4 bases, and 13 bases separated the two germline ends. The germline CDR1 and CDR2 sequences are SGHRS and YFSETQ. The CDR3 covers 14 residues. The CDR3 spells CASSSGWGVTEAFF. The CDR3 DNA is TGCGCCAGCAGCTCGGGGTGGGGGGTCACTGAAGCTTTCTTT.

This clone was observed a handful of times. The rearrangement joins TRBV27 to TRBJ1-6; weak D call: TRBD1 (5 bases). Per germline, CDR1 MNHEY and CDR2 SMNVEV (reference sequence). The CDR3 is made up of 17 amino acids. V gave up 3 bases and J gave up 4 bases, with 16 bases separating them. CDR3 nucleotide sequence: TGTGCCAGCAGTTTGGGGGGAGGGACCGCTTATAATTCACCCCTCCACTTT. Protein product: CASSLGGGTAYNSPLHF.

The table lists this clone with a count of one. The V call is TRBV28, the J call TRBJ2-4; a weak D match, TRBD1 (6 bases). V dropped 5 bases and J dropped 0 bases, with 20 bases sitting between them. This CDR3 is 18 amino acids long. Per germline, CDR1 MDHEN and CDR2 SYDVKM. The CDR3 coding sequence is TGTGCCAGCAGTCCTCCTTCTGGGGACACCTTAGCCAAAAACATTCAGTACTTC. The encoded protein is CASSPPSGDTLAKNIQYF.

The chain carries TRBV30 and TRBJ2-5; 8 bases line up with TRBD2. CDR1 GTSNPN and CDR2 SVGIG come from the germline V gene (reference sequence). This CDR3 is built from 14 residues. With V trimmed by 7 bases and J by 4 bases, 11 bases remained unmatched. CDR3 protein: CASSTSGGGETQYF. Written as DNA, the CDR3 is TGTGCCTCCAGTACTAGCGGAGGTGGAGAGACCCAGTACTTC.

The gene calls are TRBV18 and TRBJ2-3, with TRBD2 matching 12 bases. Per germline, CDR1 KGHSH and CDR2 LQKENI. The CDR3 loop spans 18 amino acids. Unmatched junction bases numbered 9, after V lost 3 bases and J lost 2 bases. The CDR3 loop is CASSPGLAGLGFTDTQYF. CDR3 nucleotide sequence: TGTGCCAGCTCACCCGGACTAGCGGGGTTAGGTTTCACAGATACGCAGTATTTT.

This sequence joins TRBV7-8 and TRBJ2-5, with TRBD1 identical over 7 bases. The DNA matches TRBJ2-7 better at its end, which makes the J call doubtful. Germline V gene sequence: CDR1 SGHVS, CDR2 FQNEAQ. This CDR3 has 16 residues. The CDR3 loop reads CASSLGTGLILGEQYF. DNA of the CDR3: TGTGCCAGCAGCTTAGGGACAGGTTTGATATTGGGCGAGCAGTACTTC.

The chain links TRBV6-5 to TRBJ2-7; TRBD2 might be the D (6 bases). Germline-derived CDR1 and CDR2 are MNHEY and SVGAGI. This CDR3 region has 13 residues. V lost 7 bases and J 2 bases, leaving 12 bases between the germline ends. As DNA, the CDR3 is TGTGCCAGCACCGGACTATGGGCCTACGAGCAGTACTTC. Its translation: CASTGLWAYEQYF.

The V and J genes are TRBV5-4 and TRBJ1-1; 7 bases agree with TRBD1. V shed 4 bases and J 10 bases; nucleotides not matched to a gene: 7. The CDR3 runs 12 residues. CDR1 is SGHNT and CDR2 is YYREEE in the germline V gene (reference sequence). CDR3 in amino acids: CASSADRVGAFF. The CDR3 nucleotides read TGTGCCAGCAGCGCCGACAGGGTGGGAGCTTTCTTT. Together with reference TRBV5-4 and TRBJ1-1, the CDR3 gives the full variable domain: ETGVTQSPTHLIKTRGQQVTLRCSSQSGHNTVSWYQQALGQGPQFIFQYYREEENGRGNFPPRFSGLQFPNYSSELNVNALELDDSALYLCASSADRVGAFFGQGTRLTVV.

This rearrangement joins TRBV10-3 to TRBJ1-6, with 12 bases that match TRBD1. Trimming at V came to 3 bases and at J to 6 bases, leaving 9 bases not matched to a gene. The CDR3 is made up of 18 amino acids. Germline CDR1 ENHRY, CDR2 SYGVKD. The CDR3 loop reads CAISEHGTGGTTNSPLHF. As DNA, the CDR3 is TGTGCCATCAGTGAACACGGGACAGGGGGCACTACTAATTCACCCCTCCACTTT.

This clone came up once. The V gene is TRBV21-1, the J gene TRBJ1-5; the table gives TRBD1 as D, unverified against the DNA. TRBV21-1 is termed a pseudogene. The CDR3 spans 17 residues. This chain's CDR3 is CASSKDRGTGANQPQHF. In nucleotides, the CDR3 is TGTGCCAGCAGCAAAGATCGAGGGACAGGGGCAAATCAGCCCCAGCATTTT.

The chain uses TRBV24-1 and TRBJ2-1; 11 bases line up with TRBD2. The J segment lost 6 bases and the V segment lost 1 base, leaving 7 bases of the junction unmatched. Germline V gene sequence: CDR1 KGHDR, CDR2 SFDVKD. The CDR3 covers 17 residues. The DNA of the CDR3 is TGTGCCACCAGTGATTTTGGGACTAGCGGCCGAATCAATGAGCAGTTCTTC. Protein product: CATSDFGTSGRINEQFF.

The rearrangement links TRBV28 to TRBJ2-7; 8 bases match TRBD1. Germline values: CDR1 MDHEN, CDR2 SYDVKM. CDR3 length: 14 amino acids. Unmatched junction bases numbered 8, after V lost 6 bases and J lost 4 bases. This CDR3 reads CASRPGQETYEQYF. For the CDR3, the DNA is TGTGCCAGCAGACCGGGACAGGAGACTTACGAGCAGTACTTC. Based on the CDR3 plus reference TRBV28 and TRBJ2-7, the full variable domain is DVKVTQSSRYLVKRTGEKVFLECVQDMDHENMFWYRQDPGLGLRLIYFSYDVKMKEKGDIPEGYSVSREKKERFSLILESASTNQTSMYLCASRPGQETYEQYFGPGTRLTVT.

The V and J genes are TRBV18 and TRBJ2-5; D gene unclear. The CDR3 length is 14 residues. V was pared by 3 bases and J by 1 base, with 9 bases between. Looked up from germline, CDR1 is KGHSH and CDR2 is LQKENI. The CDR3 spells CASSPGYRQETQYF. The CDR3 DNA reads TGTGCCAGCTCACCGGGCTACCGCCAAGAGACCCAGTACTTC.

This chain connects TRBV29-1 to TRBJ2-1; no definite D call. Germline lookup yields CDR1 SQVTM and CDR2 ANQGSEA. The CDR3 spans 12 residues. The CDR3: CCGRSSYNEQFF. The DNA of the CDR3 is TGCTGTGGTAGAAGCTCCTACAATGAGCAGTTCTTC.

The rearrangement uses TRBV3-1 (or the pseudogene TRBV3-2) and TRBJ2-3, with 14 positions matching TRBD2. V gave up 0 bases and J gave up 5 bases; unmatched junction bases: 7. In germline, CDR1 is LGHDT, CDR2 YNNKEL (reference sequence). There are 18 residues in the CDR3. The CDR3 protein is CASSQDEGLAGAQDTQYF. In DNA, the CDR3 is TGTGCCAGCAGCCAAGATGAGGGACTAGCGGGAGCTCAAGATACGCAGTATTTT.

The J gene is TRBJ1-1, the V gene TRBV7-8, with 10 bases identical to TRBD1. CDR1 SGHVS and CDR2 FQNEAQ come from the germline V gene. Trimming removed 1 base from V and 13 bases from J; junction bases left unmatched: 12. This CDR3 is built from 15 residues. In DNA form, the CDR3 reads TGTGCCAGCAGCTTAGAAATGCCGGGACAGGGGATTCTTTTCTTT. This encodes CASSLEMPGQGILFF.

This clone was found a few times. This sequence joins TRBV6-5 and TRBJ2-7, with D unresolved. The germline V and J ends were trimmed by 5 bases and 4 bases, with 9 bases remaining between them. Germline V gene lookup returns CDR1 MNHEY and CDR2 SVGAGI. The length of the CDR3 is 12 residues. CDR3 amino acids: CASSQHSYEQYF. The CDR3 nucleotides read TGTGCCAGCAGTCAACACAGTTACGAGCAGTACTTC.

The CDR3 DNA reads as TGCGCCAGCAGCCGCGGGGCCTCCGGCTACAATGAGCAGTTCTTC. It encodes CASSRGASGYNEQFF. The chain links TRBV5-1 to TRBJ2-1; D is perhaps TRBD2 (6 bases). The CDR3 is made up of 15 amino acids. CDR1 is SGHRS and CDR2 is YFSETQ in the germline V gene. V dropped 4 bases and J dropped 3 bases, with 14 bases sitting between them.

The chain employs TRBV28 and TRBJ1-5; 9 bases map to TRBD1. The germline V gene has CDR1 MDHEN and CDR2 SYDVKM. With V trimmed by 5 bases and J by 6 bases, 8 bases remained unmatched. This CDR3 is built from 15 residues. CDR3 loop: CASSITGGGGQPQHF. CDR3 in DNA: TGTGCCAGCAGTATCACAGGGGGCGGAGGTCAGCCCCAGCATTTT.

The V call is TRBV2, the J call TRBJ1-5; no firm D call. The CDR3 sequence is 14 residues long. V lost 2 bases and J 0 bases, leaving 5 bases between the germline ends. CDR1 and CDR2 from the germline V gene are SNHLY and FYNNEI. The CDR3 DNA is TGTGCCAGCAGTGAACGACTTAGCAATCAGCCCCAGCATTTT. Translating it yields CASSERLSNQPQHF.

The chain carries TRBV2 and TRBJ1-1; 8 bases are shared with TRBD1. The V segment lost 5 bases and the J segment 1 base; nucleotides outside the gene matches: 3. This CDR3 comprises 14 residues. The germline gives CDR1 SNHLY, CDR2 FYNNEI. The CDR3 sequence: CASSSQGANTEAFF. In DNA form, the CDR3 reads TGTGCCAGCAGTTCCCAGGGGGCGAACACTGAAGCTTTCTTT.